This T cell receptor (beta chain) was captured by sequencing in a study of T cells in Graves' hyperthyroidism and ophthalmopathy. RNA transcripts yielded amplified TCR beta CDR3 regions. An initial round of RT-PCR targeting the TCR CDR3 relied on the HTBI primer set. TCRdb analysed the multiplex PCR reads with MiXCR anew, one entry per CDR3 protein. The table includes roughly 93,000 distinct CDR3 sequences, roughly 49% detected once. The CDR3 runs to 11 residues. V was clipped by 8 bases and J by 5 bases, with 9 bases between them. In germline, CDR1 is SNHLY, CDR2 FYNNEI. The specimen was blood. The TCR was taken from a woman in her forties with Graves' hyperthyroidism. The chain carries TRBV2 and TRBJ2-5; D gene unclear. The CDR3 reads CASLFGETQYF. In DNA, the CDR3 is TGTGCCAGCTTATTCGGCGAGACCCAGTACTTC.